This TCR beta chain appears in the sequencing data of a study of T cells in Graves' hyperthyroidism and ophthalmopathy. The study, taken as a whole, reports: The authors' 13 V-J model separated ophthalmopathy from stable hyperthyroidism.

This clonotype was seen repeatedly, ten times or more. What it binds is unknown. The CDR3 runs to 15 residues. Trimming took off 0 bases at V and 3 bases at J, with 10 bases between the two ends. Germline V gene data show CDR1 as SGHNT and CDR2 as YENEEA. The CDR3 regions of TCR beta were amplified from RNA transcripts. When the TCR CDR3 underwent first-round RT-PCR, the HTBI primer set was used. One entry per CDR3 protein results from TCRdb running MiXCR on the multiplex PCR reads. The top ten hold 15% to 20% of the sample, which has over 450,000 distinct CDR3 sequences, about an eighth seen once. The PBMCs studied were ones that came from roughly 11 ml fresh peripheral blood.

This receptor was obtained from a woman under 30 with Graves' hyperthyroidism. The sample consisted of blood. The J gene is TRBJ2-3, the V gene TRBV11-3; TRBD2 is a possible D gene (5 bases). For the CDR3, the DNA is TGTGCCAGCAGCTTAGAGGGAGTGTGGACAGATACGCAGTATTTT. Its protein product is CASSLEGVWTDTQYF.